The 3 T cell receptor beta chains listed next were all sequenced from one sample in a study of patients and donors after allogeneic stem cell transplantation. TCRdb reprocessed the RT-PCR reads via MiXCR and lists one record per CDR3 protein. The data show under 200,000 distinct CDR3 sequences, about 29% seen once. Material: blood, either unsorted or a sorted T cell fraction (not recorded which). These receptors all stem from a human donor who was either an allogeneic HSCT recipient or a stem cell or donor lymphocyte infusion donor (not recorded which). It is not recorded whose cells these are; they may come from a transplant donor.

This clonotype was observed once. The chain is built from TRBV15 and TRBJ2-1, with TRBD2 matching over 10 bases. After removal of 2 bases from V and 5 bases from J, the junction contained 6 bases not matched to a gene. There are 16 residues in the CDR3. CDR1 LNHNV and CDR2 YYDKDF come from the germline V gene (reference sequence). This chain's CDR3 is CATSRQGLAYHNEQFF. CDR3 nucleotide sequence: TGTGCCACCAGCAGACAGGGACTAGCGTACCACAATGAGCAGTTCTTC.

The table lists this clonotype with a few counts. The rearrangement links TRBV10-3 to TRBJ2-1; D possibly corresponds to TRBD2 (6 bases). The CDR3 covers 13 residues. V lost 2 bases and J 8 bases, leaving 10 bases between the germline ends. In germline, CDR1 is ENHRY, CDR2 SYGVKD. The CDR3 region is CAISEVLADEQFF. For the CDR3, the DNA is TGTGCCATCAGTGAGGTACTAGCCGATGAGCAGTTCTTC.

The chain recombines TRBV18 with TRBJ2-1; TRBD2 agrees at 11 bases. The CDR3 covers 15 residues. The junction had 8 bases not matched to a gene; V was cut back by 8 bases and J by 5 bases. The V gene's germline CDR1 is KGHSH and CDR2 LQKENI. CDR3 amino acids: CASRQLAGDHNEQFF. The CDR3 DNA reads as TGTGCCAGCCGGCAACTAGCGGGAGACCACAATGAGCAGTTCTTC. Together with reference TRBV18 and TRBJ2-1, the CDR3 gives the full variable domain: NAGVMQNPRHLVRRRGQEARLRCSPMKGHSHVYWYRQLPEEGLKFMVYLQKENIIDESGMPKERFSAEFPKEGPSILRIQQVVRGDSAAYFCASRQLAGDHNEQFFGPGTRLTVL.